This TCR beta chain was observed in a study of T cells in localized non-small cell lung cancer. General study results and limits: A median roughly 57 of the top 100 tumor clones appeared in adjacent lung. Measurement of T cell clonality placed uninvolved adjacent lung highest, above the level in tumor. Density of T cells in blood, when higher, went with longer overall survival. Heterogeneity within the tumor remains possible, as just one region underwent sequencing.

The CDR3 covers 16 residues. The J segment lost 5 bases and the V segment lost 2 bases, leaving 9 bases of the junction unmatched. CDR1 SNHLY and CDR2 FYNNEI come from the germline V gene. Worth noting for this clone: Its antigen is as yet unknown.

The data were produced by immunoSEQ multiplex PCR, yet TCRdb's version contains in-frame clones alone and is incomplete. The sample lists approximately 57,000 clones, more than 80% occurring once. This clonotype originated in a woman aged 40-70 years with stage I lung adenocarcinoma. The chain joins TRBV2 to TRBJ1-2; TRBD1 aligns across 9 bases. The sample in question was peripheral blood, obtained before any cancer treatment. The CDR3 bases are TGTGCCAGCAGTGAAACCCGAGTCGACAGGGGGTATGGCTACACCTTC. Residues: CASSETRVDRGYGYTF.